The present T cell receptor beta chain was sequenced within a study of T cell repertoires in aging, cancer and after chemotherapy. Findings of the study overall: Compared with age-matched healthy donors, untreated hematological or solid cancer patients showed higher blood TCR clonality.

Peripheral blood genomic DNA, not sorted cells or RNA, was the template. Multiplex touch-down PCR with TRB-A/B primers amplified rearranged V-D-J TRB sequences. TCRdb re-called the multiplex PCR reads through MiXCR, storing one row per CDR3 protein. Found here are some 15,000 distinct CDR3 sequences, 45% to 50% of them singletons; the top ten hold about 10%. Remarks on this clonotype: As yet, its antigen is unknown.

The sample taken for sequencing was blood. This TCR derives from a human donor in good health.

The DNA for the CDR3 is TGTGCCATCAGTGAGTCATCCATACAGGGGGCTGACAATGAGCAGTTCTTC. Protein sequence: CAISESSIQGADNEQFF. The chain joins TRBV10-3 to TRBJ2-1; 9 bases map to TRBD1. V shed 0 bases and J 5 bases; nucleotides not matched to a gene: 8. Germline CDR1 and CDR2: ENHRY and SYGVKD. This CDR3 spans 17 amino acids.